This entry lists 21 T cell receptor beta chains sequenced from one sample in a study of blood T cell repertoires in COVID-19. Assay used: immunoSEQ multiplex PCR; TCRdb lists only in-frame clones, some missing. The table has fewer than 350,000 clones, 88% seen once. Sequenced sample: peripheral blood. The origin of the receptors is a young woman with COVID-19, enrolled during active disease.

The chain joins TRBV3-1 (or the pseudogene TRBV3-2) to TRBJ2-5; possibly TRBD2 for D (6 bases). Germline CDR1 and CDR2: LGHDT and YNNKEL (reference sequence). With 0 bases removed from V and 7 bases from J, the gap between germline ends came to 15 bases. The CDR3 runs to 15 residues. CDR3 DNA sequence: TGTGCCAGCAGCCAAGATAGACTCCCCGGGGGGACCCAGTACTTC. Translated, it gives CASSQDRLPGGTQYF.

The chain employs TRBV12-3 or TRBV12-4 and TRBJ1-2; maybe TRBD1 (6 bases). V was cut by 1 base and J by 6 bases, with 9 bases left in between. This CDR3 is 13 amino acids long. The CDR3, as DNA: TGTGCCAGCAGTTTAGTGGACAGAGATGGCTACACCTTC. It is translated as CASSLVDRDGYTF.

This sequence joins TRBV27 and TRBJ2-2; TRBD1 is a possible D gene (6 bases). The CDR3 is 16 amino acids. Germline V gene lookup returns CDR1 MNHEY and CDR2 SMNVEV (reference sequence). Trimming cost V 5 bases and J 2 bases, with 15 bases left between them. CDR3 region: CASSPPGHLNTGELFF. In DNA form, the CDR3 reads TGTGCCAGCAGTCCACCGGGACATCTAAACACCGGGGAGCTGTTTTTT.

The chain is built from TRBV3-1 (or the pseudogene TRBV3-2) and TRBJ1-2; D remains unclear. Between the trimmed V and J ends, which lost 4 bases and 5 bases, there was a span of 11 bases. The CDR3 is 13 residues long. Germline V lookup: CDR1 LGHDT, CDR2 YNNKEL (reference sequence). In DNA form, the CDR3 reads TGTGCCAGCAGCCTTGGGCCTGATTATGGCTACACCTTC. Its translation: CASSLGPDYGYTF.

Details on this clone: Other DNA sequences in this sample translate to the same CDR3. The J gene is TRBJ1-5, the V gene TRBV5-1; D gene uncertain. V shed 0 bases and J shed 3 bases, with 7 bases lying between them. This CDR3 comprises 14 residues. Looked up from germline, CDR1 is SGHRS and CDR2 is YFSETQ. DNA of the CDR3: TGCGCCAGCAGCTTGGACGGTTCCAATCAGCCCCAGCATTTT. It is translated as CASSLDGSNQPQHF.

This clone occurred once. The chain carries TRBV3-1 (or the pseudogene TRBV3-2) and TRBJ2-5, with D maybe TRBD1 (6 bases). Between the trimmed V and J ends, which lost 6 bases and 5 bases, there was a span of 19 bases. The CDR3 is 15 amino acids. Per the germline V gene, CDR1 is LGHDT and CDR2 is YNNKEL (reference sequence). CDR3 sequence reads: CASSQTTGVGETQYF. CDR3 nucleotide sequence: TGTGCCAGCAGTCAGACGACAGGCGTCGGGGAGACCCAGTACTTC.

The chain joins TRBV19 to TRBJ1-6; D call uncertain. This CDR3 is 14 amino acids long. Germline loops: CDR1 LNHDA, CDR2 SQIVND (reference sequence). V lost 0 bases and J lost 7, with 7 bases in between. CDR3: CASSIEAMNSPLHF. The DNA for the CDR3 is TGTGCCAGTAGTATAGAGGCAATGAATTCACCCCTCCACTTT. Supplemented by reference TRBV19 and TRBJ1-6, the full variable domain reads DGGITQSPKYLFRKEGQNVTLSCEQNLNHDAMYWYRQDPGQGLRLIYYSQIVNDFQKGDIAEGYSVSREKKESFPLTVTSAQKNPTAFYLCASSIEAMNSPLHFGNGTRLTVT.

This sequence joins TRBV3-1 (or the pseudogene TRBV3-2) and TRBJ2-5; TRBD1 matches 7 bases. Germline assignment: CDR1 LGHDT and CDR2 YNNKEL (reference sequence). V lost 4 bases, J lost 4 bases, and 12 bases stayed unmatched. This CDR3 spans 16 amino acids. This CDR3 is CASSPKLDRSGETQYF. Here the CDR3 DNA reads TGTGCCAGCAGCCCCAAATTGGACAGGTCCGGAGAGACCCAGTACTTC.

J is TRBJ1-4 and V is TRBV7-2; 8 bases are a match to TRBD1. This CDR3 has 15 residues. The germline V gene has CDR1 SGHTA and CDR2 FQGNSA. V was pared by 3 bases and J by 7 bases, with 7 bases of the junction left unmatched. Written as DNA, the CDR3 is TGTGCCAGCAGCTTGGTGACAGGGGTACGTGAAAAACTGTTTTTT. Its protein product is CASSLVTGVREKLFF.

The chain carries TRBV2 and TRBJ1-2, with D uncertain. V was pared by 2 bases and J by 2 bases, with 6 bases between. This CDR3 contains 13 residues. CDR1 and CDR2 from the germline V gene are SNHLY and FYNNEI. In nucleotides, the CDR3 is TGTGCCAGCAGTGAATGGGAGAACTATGGCTACACCTTC. This codes for CASSEWENYGYTF.

This CDR3 is CASSYLQRGASYNEQFF. In DNA form, the CDR3 reads TGTGCCAGCAGTTACCTTCAGCGGGGGGCCTCCTACAATGAGCAGTTCTTC. The rearrangement links TRBV6-2 or TRBV6-3 to TRBJ2-1, with 9 bases fitting TRBD2. CDR3 length: 17 amino acids. Per germline, CDR1 MNHEY and CDR2 SVGEGT. Trimming took 2 bases from V and 0 from J; bases not matched to a gene: 5.

The rearrangement uses TRBV5-6 and TRBJ2-1, with 13 bases that match TRBD2. Germline V gives CDR1 SGHDT, CDR2 YYEEEE. V was pared by 2 bases and J by 3 bases, with 11 bases of the junction left unmatched. CDR3 size: 19 residues. The CDR3 here is CASSFPGLAGAPGYNEQFF. In nucleotides, the CDR3 is TGTGCCAGCAGCTTTCCCGGACTAGCGGGGGCCCCCGGCTACAATGAGCAGTTCTTC.

The chain recombines TRBV15 with TRBJ1-3; no clear D. V dropped 5 bases and J dropped 4 bases, with 9 bases sitting between them. Per germline, CDR1 LNHNV and CDR2 YYDKDF (reference sequence). The CDR3 is 13 residues long. Here the CDR3 reads CATSRRTGNTIYF. The DNA of the CDR3 is TGTGCCACCAGCCGGAGAACGGGAAACACCATATATTTT.

CDR3 residues: CASSPGRTGGFYGYTF. The CDR3, as DNA: TGTGCCAGCAGCCCAGGCCGGACAGGGGGATTCTATGGCTACACCTTC. The chain carries TRBV5-6 and TRBJ1-2; 10 bases fit TRBD1. V shed 4 bases, J shed 4 bases, and the junction held 10 bases outside the gene matches. Looked up from germline, CDR1 is SGHDT and CDR2 is YYEEEE. The CDR3 has 16 residues.

The V call is TRBV7-2, the J call TRBJ2-1, with 7 nucleotides matching TRBD1. Germline V gene data show CDR1 as SGHTA and CDR2 as FQGNSA. J was trimmed by 0 bases and V by 5 bases; bases with no gene match: 4. There are 15 residues in the CDR3. CDR3 sequence reads: CASSRGQSSYNEQFF. The CDR3 DNA reads as TGTGCCAGCAGCCGGGGACAGAGCTCCTACAATGAGCAGTTCTTC.

The V gene is TRBV7-9, the J gene TRBJ1-5; D is unclear. Germline CDR1 SEHNR, CDR2 FQNEAQ (reference sequence). This CDR3 is 12 amino acids long. Trimming left V 6 bases short and J 4 bases short, with 7 bases between. CDR3 DNA sequence: TGTGCCAGCAGTTTCGGGAATCAGCCCCAGCATTTT. Translated: CASSFGNQPQHF.

The chain carries TRBV3-1 (or the pseudogene TRBV3-2) and TRBJ1-2, with 9 bases identical to TRBD1. The germline V gene encodes CDR1 LGHDT and CDR2 YNNKEL (reference sequence). This CDR3 has 14 residues. With V trimmed by 3 bases and J by 7 bases, 6 bases remained unmatched. Written as DNA, the CDR3 is TGTGCCAGCAGCCAGGCCGACAGGGGGGGTGGCTACACCTTC. As protein: CASSQADRGGGYTF.

This sequence joins TRBV7-2 and TRBJ1-6, with D uncertain. This CDR3 comprises 14 residues. Germline lookup yields CDR1 SGHTA and CDR2 FQGNSA. With 2 bases removed from V and 7 bases from J, the gap between germline ends came to 9 bases. The CDR3 bases are TGTGCCAGCAGCTTAACATTCGGGAATTCACCCCTCCACTTT. It codes for CASSLTFGNSPLHF.

The chain is built from TRBV7-2 and TRBJ2-1; 15 positions match TRBD2. The CDR3 extends over 20 amino acids. Germline trimming cut 0 bases from V and 2 bases from J; bases unmatched to any gene: 8. Per germline, CDR1 SGHTA and CDR2 FQGNSA. CDR3 residues: CASSLARTSGGGRTYNEQFF. Written as DNA, the CDR3 is TGTGCCAGCAGCTTAGCCCGGACTAGCGGGGGGGGCCGAACCTACAATGAGCAGTTCTTC.

The chain employs TRBV18 and TRBJ2-7; 7 bases are a match to TRBD1. Germline V CDR1 and CDR2: KGHSH, LQKENI. The CDR3 consists of 14 residues. The V gene end was trimmed by 5 bases and the J gene end by 2 bases; junction bases not matched to a gene: 6. The CDR3 reads CASSEGTAPYEQYV. CDR3 bases: TGTGCCAGCTCAGAAGGGACAGCTCCCTACGAGCAGTACGTC.

The chain employs TRBV18 and TRBJ1-1; D call uncertain. V was trimmed by 0 bases and J by 0 bases, leaving 14 bases between them. Looked up from germline, CDR1 is KGHSH and CDR2 is LQKENI. The CDR3 extends over 17 amino acids. The CDR3 nucleotides are TGTGCCAGCTCACCACCGTGGGCAACCTCAATGAACACTGAAGCTTTCTTT. This codes for CASSPPWATSMNTEAFF.